This TCR beta chain came from a study of blood T cell repertoires in COVID-19. Turning to the study itself: PBMCs, B-cell-depleted T cells, or T cells provided the cDNA or gDNA that made up the material.

Participants were aged 18 to 89 years, lived in roughly 23 US areas, and enrolled virtually. Participants' reported clinical history set cohort assignment. Two consecutive negative NP/OP PCR tests, clearance, or resolved symptoms defined Cohort 3 recovery. V was clipped by 4 bases and J by 5 bases, with 10 bases between them. This CDR3 is 13 amino acids long. Germline assignment: CDR1 SEHNR and CDR2 FQNEAQ (reference sequence). Sequencing used immunoSEQ multiplex PCR; TCRdb keeps in-frame clones, though not all of them. Here the sample spans 150,000 to 250,000 clones, about nine tenths being singletons. There are a few counts of this clone.

The sample comprised PBMCs or T cells enriched from blood (not recorded which). The TCR sequence derives from a woman under 40 who had recovered from COVID-19. This rearrangement joins TRBV7-9 to TRBJ2-3; D is perhaps TRBD1 (6 bases). This chain's CDR3 is CASSSGVEDTQYF. The DNA of the CDR3 is TGTGCCAGCAGCTCAGGGGTGGAAGATACGCAGTATTTT. Supplemented by reference TRBV7-9 and TRBJ2-3, the full variable domain reads DTGVSQNPRHKITKRGQNVTFRCDPISEHNRLYWYRQTLGQGPEFLTYFQNEAQLEKSRLLSDRFSAERPKGSFSTLEIQRTEQGDSAMYLCASSSGVEDTQYFGPGTRLTVL.